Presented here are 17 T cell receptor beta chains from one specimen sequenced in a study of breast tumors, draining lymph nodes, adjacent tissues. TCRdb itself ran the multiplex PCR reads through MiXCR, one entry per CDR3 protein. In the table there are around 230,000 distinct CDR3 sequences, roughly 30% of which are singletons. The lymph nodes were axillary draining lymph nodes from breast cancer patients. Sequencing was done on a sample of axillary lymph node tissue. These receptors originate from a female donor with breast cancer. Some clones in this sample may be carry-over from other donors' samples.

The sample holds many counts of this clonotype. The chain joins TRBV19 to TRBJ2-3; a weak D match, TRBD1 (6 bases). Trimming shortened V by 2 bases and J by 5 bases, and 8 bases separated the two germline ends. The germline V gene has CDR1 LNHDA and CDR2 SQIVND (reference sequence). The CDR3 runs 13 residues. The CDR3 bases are TGTGCCAGTAGTATAAGGGGGAGAGATACGCAGTATTTT. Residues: CASSIRGRDTQYF. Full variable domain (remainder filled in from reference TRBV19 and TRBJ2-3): DGGITQSPKYLFRKEGQNVTLSCEQNLNHDAMYWYRQDPGQGLRLIYYSQIVNDFQKGDIAEGYSVSREKKESFPLTVTSAQKNPTAFYLCASSIRGRDTQYFGPGTRLTVL.

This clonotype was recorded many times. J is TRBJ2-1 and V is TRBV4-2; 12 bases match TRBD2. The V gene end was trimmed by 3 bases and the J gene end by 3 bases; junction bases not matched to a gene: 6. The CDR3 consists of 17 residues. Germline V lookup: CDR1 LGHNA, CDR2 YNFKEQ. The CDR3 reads CASSQVLAGGLYNEQFF. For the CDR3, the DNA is TGTGCCAGCAGCCAGGTACTAGCGGGAGGACTCTACAATGAGCAGTTCTTC.

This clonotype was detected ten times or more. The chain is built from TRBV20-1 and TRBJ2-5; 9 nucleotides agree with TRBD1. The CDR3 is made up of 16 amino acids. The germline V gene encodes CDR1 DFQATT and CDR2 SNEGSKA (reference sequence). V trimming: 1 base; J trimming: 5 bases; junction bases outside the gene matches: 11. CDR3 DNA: TGCAGTGCTAGAGGCCAGACAGGGGGGATGTCGGAGACCCAGTACTTC. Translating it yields CSARGQTGGMSETQYF.

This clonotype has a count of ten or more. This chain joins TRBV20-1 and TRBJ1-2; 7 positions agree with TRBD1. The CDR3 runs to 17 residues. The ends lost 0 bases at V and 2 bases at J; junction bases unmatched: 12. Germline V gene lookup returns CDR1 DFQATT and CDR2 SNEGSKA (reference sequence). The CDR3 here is CSARDPGPGTENYGYTF. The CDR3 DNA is TGCAGTGCTAGAGATCCGGGACCCGGGACAGAAAACTATGGCTACACCTTC.

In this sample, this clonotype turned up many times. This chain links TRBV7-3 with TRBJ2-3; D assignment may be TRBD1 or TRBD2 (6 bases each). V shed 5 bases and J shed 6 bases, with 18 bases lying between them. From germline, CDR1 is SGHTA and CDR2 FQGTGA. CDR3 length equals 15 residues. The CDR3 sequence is CASSLGGLEADTQYF. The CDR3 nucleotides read TGTGCCAGCAGCCTTGGGGGGCTAGAGGCTGATACGCAGTATTTT.

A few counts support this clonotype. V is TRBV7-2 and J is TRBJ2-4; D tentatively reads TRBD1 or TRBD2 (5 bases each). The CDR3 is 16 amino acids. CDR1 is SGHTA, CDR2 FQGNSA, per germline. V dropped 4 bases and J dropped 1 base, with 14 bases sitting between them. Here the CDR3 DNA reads TGTGCCAGCAGCTCCGAGGGTTGGGGCGCCAAAAACATTCAGTACTTC. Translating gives CASSSEGWGAKNIQYF. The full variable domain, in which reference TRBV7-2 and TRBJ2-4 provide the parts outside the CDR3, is GAGVSQSPSNKVTEKGKDVELRCDPISGHTALYWYRQSLGQGLEFLIYFQGNSAPDKSGLPSDRFSAERTGGSVSTLTIQRTQQEDSAVYLCASSSEGWGAKNIQYFGAGTRLSVL.

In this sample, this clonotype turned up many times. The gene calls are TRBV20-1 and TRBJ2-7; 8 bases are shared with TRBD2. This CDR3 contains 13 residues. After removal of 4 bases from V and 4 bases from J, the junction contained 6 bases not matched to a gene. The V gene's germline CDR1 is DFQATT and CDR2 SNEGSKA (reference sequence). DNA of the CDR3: TGCAGTGCTATTGGCGGGAGGCGGTACGAGCAGTACTTC. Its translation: CSAIGGRRYEQYF.

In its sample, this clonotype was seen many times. CDR3 DNA sequence: TGCGCCAGCAGCTTTGCTCCGGGACTAGCGGGAGGTAACACCGGGGAGCTGTTTTTT. It translates to CASSFAPGLAGGNTGELFF. The chain joins TRBV5-1 to TRBJ2-2, with 15 nucleotides matching TRBD2. Trimming cost V 2 bases and J 2 bases; bases outside gene matches: 7. Germline V gene data show CDR1 as SGHRS and CDR2 as YFSETQ. The CDR3 consists of 19 residues.

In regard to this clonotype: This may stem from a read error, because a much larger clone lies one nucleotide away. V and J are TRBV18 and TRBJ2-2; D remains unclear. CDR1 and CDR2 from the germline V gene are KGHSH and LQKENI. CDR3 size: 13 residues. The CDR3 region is CASPPFDPGELFF. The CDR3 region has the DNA TGTGCCAGCCCACCATTCGACCCCGGGGAGCTGTTTTTT.

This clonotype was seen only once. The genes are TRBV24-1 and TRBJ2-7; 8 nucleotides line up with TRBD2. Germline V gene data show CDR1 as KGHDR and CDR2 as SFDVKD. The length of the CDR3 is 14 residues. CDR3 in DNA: TGTGCTAGTCCCAGTGCGGGGGGACGATACGAGCAGTACTTC. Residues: CASPSAGGRYEQYF.

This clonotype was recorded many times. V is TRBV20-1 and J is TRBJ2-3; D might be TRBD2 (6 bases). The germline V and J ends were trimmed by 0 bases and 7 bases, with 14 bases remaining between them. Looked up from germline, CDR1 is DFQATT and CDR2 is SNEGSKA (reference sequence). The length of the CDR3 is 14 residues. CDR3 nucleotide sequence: TGCAGTGCTAGAGATCTCCTAGCGACGAATACGCAGTATTTT. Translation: CSARDLLATNTQYF.

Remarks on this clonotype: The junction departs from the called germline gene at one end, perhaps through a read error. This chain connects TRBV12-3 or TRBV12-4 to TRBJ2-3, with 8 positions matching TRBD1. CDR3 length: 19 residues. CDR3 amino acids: CANSLAGTGLGGYTDTQYF. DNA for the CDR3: TGTGCCAACAGTTTAGCCGGGACAGGTCTGGGTGGCTACACAGATACGCAGTATTTT.

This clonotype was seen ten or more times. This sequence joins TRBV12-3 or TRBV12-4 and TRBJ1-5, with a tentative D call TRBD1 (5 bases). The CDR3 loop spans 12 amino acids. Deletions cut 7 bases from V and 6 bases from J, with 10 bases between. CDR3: CASTGGVQPQHF. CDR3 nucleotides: TGTGCCAGCACCGGGGGGGTTCAGCCCCAGCATTTT.

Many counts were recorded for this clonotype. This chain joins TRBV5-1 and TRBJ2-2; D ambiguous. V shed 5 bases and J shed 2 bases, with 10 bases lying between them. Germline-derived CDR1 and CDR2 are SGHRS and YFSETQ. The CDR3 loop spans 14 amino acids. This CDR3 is CASRGLTNTGELFF. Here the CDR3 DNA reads TGCGCCAGCAGGGGGTTGACAAACACCGGGGAGCTGTTTTTT.

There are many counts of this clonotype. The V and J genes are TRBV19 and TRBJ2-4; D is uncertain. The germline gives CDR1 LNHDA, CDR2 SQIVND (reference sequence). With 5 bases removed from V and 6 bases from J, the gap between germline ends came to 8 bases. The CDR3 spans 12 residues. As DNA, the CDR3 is TGTGCCAGTAGTTACCAGAGAAACATTCAGTACTTC. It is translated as CASSYQRNIQYF.

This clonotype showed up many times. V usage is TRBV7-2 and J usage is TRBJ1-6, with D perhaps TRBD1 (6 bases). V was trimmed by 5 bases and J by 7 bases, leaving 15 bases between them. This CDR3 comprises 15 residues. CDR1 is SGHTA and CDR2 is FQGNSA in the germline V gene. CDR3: CASSRNRAINSPLHF. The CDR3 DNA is TGTGCCAGCAGCAGGAACAGGGCCATAAATTCACCCCTCCACTTT. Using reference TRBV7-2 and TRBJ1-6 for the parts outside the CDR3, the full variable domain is GAGVSQSPSNKVTEKGKDVELRCDPISGHTALYWYRQSLGQGLEFLIYFQGNSAPDKSGLPSDRFSAERTGGSVSTLTIQRTQQEDSAVYLCASSRNRAINSPLHFGNGTRLTVT.

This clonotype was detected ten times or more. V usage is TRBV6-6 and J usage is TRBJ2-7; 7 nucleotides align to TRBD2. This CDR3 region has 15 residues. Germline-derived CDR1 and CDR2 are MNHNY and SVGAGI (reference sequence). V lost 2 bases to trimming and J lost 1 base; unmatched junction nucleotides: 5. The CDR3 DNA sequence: TGTGCCAGCAGTTACGGAGCGGGATCTTCCTACGAGCAGTACTTC. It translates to CASSYGAGSSYEQYF.